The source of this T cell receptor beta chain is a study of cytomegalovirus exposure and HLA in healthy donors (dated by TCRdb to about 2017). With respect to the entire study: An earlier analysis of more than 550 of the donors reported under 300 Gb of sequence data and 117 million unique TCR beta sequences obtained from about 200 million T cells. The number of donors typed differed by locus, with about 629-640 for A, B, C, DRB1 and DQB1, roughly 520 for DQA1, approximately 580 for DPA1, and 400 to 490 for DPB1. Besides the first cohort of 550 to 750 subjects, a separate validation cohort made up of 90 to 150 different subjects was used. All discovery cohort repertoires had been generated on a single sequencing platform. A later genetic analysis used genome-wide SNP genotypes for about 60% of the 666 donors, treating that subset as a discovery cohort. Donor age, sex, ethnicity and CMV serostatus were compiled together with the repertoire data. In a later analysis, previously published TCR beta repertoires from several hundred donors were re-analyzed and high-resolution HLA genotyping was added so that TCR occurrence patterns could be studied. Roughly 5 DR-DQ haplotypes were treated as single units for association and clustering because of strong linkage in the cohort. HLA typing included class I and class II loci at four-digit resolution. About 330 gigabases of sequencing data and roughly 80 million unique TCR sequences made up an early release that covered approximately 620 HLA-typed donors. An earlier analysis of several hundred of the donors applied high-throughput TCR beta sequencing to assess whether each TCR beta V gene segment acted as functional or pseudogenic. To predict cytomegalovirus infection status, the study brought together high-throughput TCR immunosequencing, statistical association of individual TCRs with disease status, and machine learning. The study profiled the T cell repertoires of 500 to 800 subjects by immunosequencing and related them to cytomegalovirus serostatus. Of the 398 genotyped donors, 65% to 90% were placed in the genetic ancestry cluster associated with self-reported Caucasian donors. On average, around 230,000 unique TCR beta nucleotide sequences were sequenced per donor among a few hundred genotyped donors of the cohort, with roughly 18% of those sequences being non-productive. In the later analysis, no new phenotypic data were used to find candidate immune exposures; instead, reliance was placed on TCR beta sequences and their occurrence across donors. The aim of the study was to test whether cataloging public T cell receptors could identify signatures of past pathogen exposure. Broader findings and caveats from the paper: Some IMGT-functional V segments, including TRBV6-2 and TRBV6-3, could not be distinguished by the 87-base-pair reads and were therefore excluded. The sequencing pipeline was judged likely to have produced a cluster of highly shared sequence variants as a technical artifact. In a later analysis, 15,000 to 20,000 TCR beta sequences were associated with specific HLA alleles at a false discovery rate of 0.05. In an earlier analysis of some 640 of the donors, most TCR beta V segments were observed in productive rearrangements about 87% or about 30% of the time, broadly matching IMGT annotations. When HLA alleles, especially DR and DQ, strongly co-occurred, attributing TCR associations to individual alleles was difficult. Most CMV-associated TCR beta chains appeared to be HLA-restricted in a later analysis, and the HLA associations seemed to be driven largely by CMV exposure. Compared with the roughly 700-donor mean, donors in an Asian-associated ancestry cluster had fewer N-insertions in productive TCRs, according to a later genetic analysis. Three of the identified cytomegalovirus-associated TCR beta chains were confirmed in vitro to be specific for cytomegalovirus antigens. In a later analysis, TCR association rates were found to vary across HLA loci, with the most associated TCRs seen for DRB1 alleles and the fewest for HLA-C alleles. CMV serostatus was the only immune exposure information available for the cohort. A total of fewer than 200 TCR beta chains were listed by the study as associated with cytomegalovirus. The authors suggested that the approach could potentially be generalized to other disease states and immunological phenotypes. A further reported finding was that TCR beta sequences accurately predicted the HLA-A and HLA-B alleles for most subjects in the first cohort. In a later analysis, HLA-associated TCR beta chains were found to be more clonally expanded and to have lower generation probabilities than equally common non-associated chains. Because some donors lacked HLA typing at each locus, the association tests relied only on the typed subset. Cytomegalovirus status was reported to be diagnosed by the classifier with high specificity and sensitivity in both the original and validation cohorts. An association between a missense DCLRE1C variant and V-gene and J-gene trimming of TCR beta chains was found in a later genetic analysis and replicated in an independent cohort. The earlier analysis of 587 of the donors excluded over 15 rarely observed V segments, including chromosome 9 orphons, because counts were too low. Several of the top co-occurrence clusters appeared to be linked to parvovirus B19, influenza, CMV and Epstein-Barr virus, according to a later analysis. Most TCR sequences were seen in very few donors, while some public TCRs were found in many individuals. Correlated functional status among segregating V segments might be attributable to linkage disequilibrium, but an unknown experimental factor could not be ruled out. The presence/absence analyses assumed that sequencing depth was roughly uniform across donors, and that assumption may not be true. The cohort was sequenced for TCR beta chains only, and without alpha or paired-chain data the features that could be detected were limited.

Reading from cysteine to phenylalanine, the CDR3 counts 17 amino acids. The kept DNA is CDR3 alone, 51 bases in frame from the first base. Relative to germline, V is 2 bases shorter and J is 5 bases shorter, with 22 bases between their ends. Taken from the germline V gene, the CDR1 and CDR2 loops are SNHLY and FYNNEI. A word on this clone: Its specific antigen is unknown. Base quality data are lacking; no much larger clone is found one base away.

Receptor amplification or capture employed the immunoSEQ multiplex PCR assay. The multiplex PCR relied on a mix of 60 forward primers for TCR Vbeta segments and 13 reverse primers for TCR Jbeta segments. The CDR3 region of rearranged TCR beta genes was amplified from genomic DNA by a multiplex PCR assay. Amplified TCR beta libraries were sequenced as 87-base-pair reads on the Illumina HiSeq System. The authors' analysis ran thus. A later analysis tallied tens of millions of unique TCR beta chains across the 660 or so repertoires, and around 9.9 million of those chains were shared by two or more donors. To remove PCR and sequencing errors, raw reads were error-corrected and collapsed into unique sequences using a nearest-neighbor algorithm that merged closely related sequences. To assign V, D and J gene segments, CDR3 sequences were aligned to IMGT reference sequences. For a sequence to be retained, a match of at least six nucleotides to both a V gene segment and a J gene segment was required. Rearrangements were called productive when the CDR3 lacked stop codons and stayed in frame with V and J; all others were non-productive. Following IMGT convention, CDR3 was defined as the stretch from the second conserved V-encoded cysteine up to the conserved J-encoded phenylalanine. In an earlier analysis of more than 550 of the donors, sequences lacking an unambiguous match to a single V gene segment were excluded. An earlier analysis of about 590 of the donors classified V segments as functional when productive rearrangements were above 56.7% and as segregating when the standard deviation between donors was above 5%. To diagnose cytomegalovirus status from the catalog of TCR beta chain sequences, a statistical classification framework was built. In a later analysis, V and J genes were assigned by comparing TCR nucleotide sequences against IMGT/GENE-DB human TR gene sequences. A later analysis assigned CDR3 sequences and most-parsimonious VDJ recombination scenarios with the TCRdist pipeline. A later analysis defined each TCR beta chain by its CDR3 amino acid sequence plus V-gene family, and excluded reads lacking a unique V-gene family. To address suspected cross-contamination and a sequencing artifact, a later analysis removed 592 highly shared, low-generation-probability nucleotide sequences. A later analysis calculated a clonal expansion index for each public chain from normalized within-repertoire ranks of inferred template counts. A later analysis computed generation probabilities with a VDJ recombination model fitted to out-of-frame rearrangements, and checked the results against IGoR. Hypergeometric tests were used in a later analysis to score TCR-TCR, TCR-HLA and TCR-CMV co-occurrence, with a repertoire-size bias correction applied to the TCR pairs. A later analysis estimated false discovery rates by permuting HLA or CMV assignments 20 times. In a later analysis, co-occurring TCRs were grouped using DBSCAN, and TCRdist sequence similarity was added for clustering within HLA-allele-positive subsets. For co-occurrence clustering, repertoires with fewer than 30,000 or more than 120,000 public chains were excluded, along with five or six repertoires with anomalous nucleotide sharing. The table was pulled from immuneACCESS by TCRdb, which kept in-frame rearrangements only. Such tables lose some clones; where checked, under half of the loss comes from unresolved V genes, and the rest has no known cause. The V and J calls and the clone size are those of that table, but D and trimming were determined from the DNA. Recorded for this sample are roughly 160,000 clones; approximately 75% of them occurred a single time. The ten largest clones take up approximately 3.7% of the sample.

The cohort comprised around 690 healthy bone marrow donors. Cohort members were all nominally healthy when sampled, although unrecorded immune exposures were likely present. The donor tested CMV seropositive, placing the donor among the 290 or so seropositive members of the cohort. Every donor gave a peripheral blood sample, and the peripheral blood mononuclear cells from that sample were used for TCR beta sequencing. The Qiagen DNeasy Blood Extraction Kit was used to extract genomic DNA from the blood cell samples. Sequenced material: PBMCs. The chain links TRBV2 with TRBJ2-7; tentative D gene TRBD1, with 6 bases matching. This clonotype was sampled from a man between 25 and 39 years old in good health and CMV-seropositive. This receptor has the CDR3 CASSESRAGQGRHEQYF. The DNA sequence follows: TGTGCCAGCAGTGAATCCAGGGCGGGTCAGGGGCGGCACGAGCAGTACTTC.